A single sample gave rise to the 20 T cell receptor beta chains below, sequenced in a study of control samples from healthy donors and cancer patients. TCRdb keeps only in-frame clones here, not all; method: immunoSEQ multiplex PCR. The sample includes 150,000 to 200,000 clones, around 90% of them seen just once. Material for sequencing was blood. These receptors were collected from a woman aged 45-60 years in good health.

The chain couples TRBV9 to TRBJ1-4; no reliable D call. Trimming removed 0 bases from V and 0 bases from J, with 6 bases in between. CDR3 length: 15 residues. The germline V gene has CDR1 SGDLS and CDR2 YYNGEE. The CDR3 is CASSVGLTTNEKLFF. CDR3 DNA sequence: TGTGCCAGCAGCGTAGGTCTAACAACTAATGAAAAACTGTTTTTT.

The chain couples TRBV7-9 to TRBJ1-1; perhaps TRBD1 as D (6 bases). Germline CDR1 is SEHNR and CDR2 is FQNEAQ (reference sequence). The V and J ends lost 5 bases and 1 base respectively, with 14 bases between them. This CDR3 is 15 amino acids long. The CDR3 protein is CASSPPGTPNTEAFF. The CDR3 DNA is TGTGCCAGCAGCCCACCCGGGACACCGAACACTGAAGCTTTCTTT.

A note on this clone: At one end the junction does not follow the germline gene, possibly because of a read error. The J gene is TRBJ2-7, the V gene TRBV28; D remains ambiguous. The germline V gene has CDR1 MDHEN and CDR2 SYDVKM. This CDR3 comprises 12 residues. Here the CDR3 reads CASSGYSYEQCF. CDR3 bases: TGTGCCAGCAGTGGCTACTCCTACGAGCAGTGCTTC.

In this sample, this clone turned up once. CDR3 coding DNA: TGTGCCAGCAGTTACAGTTGGACAGGGGGCGACTATGGCTACACCTTC. Translated: CASSYSWTGGDYGYTF. V usage is TRBV6-5 and J usage is TRBJ1-2; 11 bases are shared with TRBD1. J lost 3 bases, V lost 2 bases, and 5 bases had no gene match. CDR1 is MNHEY, CDR2 SVGAGI, per germline. CDR3 size: 16 residues.

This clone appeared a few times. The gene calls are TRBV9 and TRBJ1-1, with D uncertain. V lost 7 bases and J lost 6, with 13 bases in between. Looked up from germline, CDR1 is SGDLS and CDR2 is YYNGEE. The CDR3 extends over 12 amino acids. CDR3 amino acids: CASSLDSAEAFF. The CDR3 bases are TGTGCCAGCTCGTTGGACTCCGCTGAAGCTTTCTTT. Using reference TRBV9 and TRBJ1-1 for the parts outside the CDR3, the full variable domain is DSGVTQTPKHLITATGQRVTLRCSPRSGDLSVYWYQQSLDQGLQFLIQYYNGEERAKGNILERFSAQQFPDLHSELNLSSLELGDSALYFCASSLDSAEAFFGQGTRLTVV.

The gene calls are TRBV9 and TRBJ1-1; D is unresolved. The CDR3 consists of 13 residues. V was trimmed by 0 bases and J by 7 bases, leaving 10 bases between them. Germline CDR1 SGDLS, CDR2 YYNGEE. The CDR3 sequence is CASSVGMGLEAFF. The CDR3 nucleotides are TGTGCCAGCAGCGTAGGAATGGGCCTTGAAGCTTTCTTT.

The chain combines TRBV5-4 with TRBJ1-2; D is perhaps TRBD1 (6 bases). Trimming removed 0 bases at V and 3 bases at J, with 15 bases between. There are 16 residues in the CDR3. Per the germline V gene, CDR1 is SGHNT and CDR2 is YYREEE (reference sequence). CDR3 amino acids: CASSLGRPGAYYGYTF. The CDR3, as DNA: TGTGCCAGCAGCTTGGGGCGCCCAGGGGCCTACTATGGCTACACCTTC.

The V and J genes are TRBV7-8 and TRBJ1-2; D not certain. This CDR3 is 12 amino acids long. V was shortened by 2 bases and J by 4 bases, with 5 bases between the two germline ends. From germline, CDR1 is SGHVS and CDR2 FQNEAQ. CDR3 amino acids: CASSLYSYGYTF. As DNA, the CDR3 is TGTGCCAGCAGCTTATACTCCTATGGCTACACCTTC. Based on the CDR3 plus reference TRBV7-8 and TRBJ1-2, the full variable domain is GAGVSQSPRYKVAKRGQDVALRCDPISGHVSLFWYQQALGQGPEFLTYFQNEAQLDKSGLPSDRFFAERPEGSVSTLKIQRTQQEDSAVYLCASSLYSYGYTFGSGTRLTVV.

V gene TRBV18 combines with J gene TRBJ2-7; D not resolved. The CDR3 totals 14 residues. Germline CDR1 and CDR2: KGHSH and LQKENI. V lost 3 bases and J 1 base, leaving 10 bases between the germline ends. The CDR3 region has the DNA TGTGCCAGCTCACCCGGGCAGACTTCCTACGAGCAGTACTTC. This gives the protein CASSPGQTSYEQYF.

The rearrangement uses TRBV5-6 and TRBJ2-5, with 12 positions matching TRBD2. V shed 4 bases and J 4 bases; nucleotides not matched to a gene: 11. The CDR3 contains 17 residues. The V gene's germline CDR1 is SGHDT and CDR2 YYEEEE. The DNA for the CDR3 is TGTGCCAGCAGCCCCGGGGGGACTAGCGGGTTAAGAGAGACCCAGTACTTC. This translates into CASSPGGTSGLRETQYF. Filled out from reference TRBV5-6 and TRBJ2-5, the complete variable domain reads DAGVTQSPTHLIKTRGQQVTLRCSPKSGHDTVSWYQQALGQGPQFIFQYYEEEERQRGNFPDRFSGHQFPNYSSELNVNALLLGDSALYLCASSPGGTSGLRETQYFGPGTRLLVL.

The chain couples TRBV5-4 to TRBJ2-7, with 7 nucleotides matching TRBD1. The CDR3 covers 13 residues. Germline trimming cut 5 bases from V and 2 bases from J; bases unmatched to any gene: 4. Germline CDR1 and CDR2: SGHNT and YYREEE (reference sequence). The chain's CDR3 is CASRRDSTYEQYF. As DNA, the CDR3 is TGTGCCAGCAGACGGGACAGCACCTACGAGCAGTACTTC.

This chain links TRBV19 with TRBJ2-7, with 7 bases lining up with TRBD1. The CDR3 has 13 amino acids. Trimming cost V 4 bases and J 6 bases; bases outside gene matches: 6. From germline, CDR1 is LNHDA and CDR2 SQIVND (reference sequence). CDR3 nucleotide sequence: TGTGCCAGTAGTACGATGCAGGGGGTCGAGCAGTACTTC. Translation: CASSTMQGVEQYF.

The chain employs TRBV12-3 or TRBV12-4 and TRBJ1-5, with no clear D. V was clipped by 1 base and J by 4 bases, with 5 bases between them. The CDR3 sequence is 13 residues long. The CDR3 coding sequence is TGTGCCAGCAGTTTAGAGCATAATCAGCCCCAGCATTTT. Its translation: CASSLEHNQPQHF.

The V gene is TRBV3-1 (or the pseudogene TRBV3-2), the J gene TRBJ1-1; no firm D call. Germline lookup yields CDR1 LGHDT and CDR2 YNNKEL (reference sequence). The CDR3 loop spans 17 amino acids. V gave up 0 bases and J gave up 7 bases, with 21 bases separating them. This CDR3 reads CASSQDPGTASSGEAFF. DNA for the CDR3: TGTGCCAGCAGCCAAGATCCGGGTACGGCGAGTAGTGGTGAAGCTTTCTTT.

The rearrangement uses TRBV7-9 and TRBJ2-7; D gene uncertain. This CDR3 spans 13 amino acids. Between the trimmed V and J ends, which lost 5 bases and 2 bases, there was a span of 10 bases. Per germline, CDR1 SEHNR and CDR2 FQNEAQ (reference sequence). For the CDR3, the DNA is TGTGCCAGCAGCCAGTCTTGGACCTACGAGCAGTACTTC. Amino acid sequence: CASSQSWTYEQYF.

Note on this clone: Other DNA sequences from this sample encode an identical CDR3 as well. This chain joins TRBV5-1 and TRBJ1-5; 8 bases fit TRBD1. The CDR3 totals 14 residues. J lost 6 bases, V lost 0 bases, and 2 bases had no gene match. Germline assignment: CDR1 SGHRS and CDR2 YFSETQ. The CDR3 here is CASSLVQGGQPQHF. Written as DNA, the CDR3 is TGCGCCAGCAGCTTGGTACAGGGGGGTCAGCCCCAGCATTTT.

CDR3 residues: CASSVALQGSSYGYTF. The CDR3 region has the DNA TGTGCCAGCAGCGTAGCCCTACAGGGATCCTCCTATGGCTACACCTTC. The J gene is TRBJ1-2, the V gene TRBV9, with D possibly being TRBD1 (6 bases). Germline V gene sequence: CDR1 SGDLS, CDR2 YYNGEE. This CDR3 has 16 residues. V lost 0 bases and J lost 4, with 16 bases in between. Together with reference TRBV9 and TRBJ1-2, the CDR3 gives the full variable domain: DSGVTQTPKHLITATGQRVTLRCSPRSGDLSVYWYQQSLDQGLQFLIQYYNGEERAKGNILERFSAQQFPDLHSELNLSSLELGDSALYFCASSVALQGSSYGYTFGSGTRLTVV.

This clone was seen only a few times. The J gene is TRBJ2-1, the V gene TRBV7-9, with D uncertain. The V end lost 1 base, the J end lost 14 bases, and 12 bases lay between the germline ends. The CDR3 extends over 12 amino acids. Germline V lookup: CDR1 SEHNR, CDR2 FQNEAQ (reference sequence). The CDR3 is CASSLEDIKEFF. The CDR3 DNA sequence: TGTGCCAGCAGCTTAGAAGACATTAAAGAGTTCTTC.

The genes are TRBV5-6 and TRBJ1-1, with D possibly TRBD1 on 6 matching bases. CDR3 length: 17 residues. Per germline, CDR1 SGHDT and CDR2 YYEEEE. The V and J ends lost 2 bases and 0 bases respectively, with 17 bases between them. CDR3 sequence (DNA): TGTGCCAGCAGCTTCGCCGGGGGCCGGGCCCTGAACACTGAAGCTTTCTTT. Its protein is CASSFAGGRALNTEAFF.

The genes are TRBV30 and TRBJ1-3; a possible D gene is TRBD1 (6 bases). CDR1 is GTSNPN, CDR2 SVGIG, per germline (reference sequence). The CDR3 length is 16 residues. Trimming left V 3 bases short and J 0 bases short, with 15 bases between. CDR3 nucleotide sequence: TGTGCCTGGAGCGGGGGCCGAACGAGCTCTGGAAACACCATATATTTT. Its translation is CAWSGGRTSSGNTIYF. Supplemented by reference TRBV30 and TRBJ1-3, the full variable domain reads SQTIHQWPATLVQPVGSPLSLECTVEGTSNPNLYWYRQAAGRGLQLLFYSVGIGQISSEVPQNLSASRPQDRQFILSSKKLLLSDSGFYLCAWSGGRTSSGNTIYFGEGSWLTVV.